The 23 T cell receptor beta chains listed next were all sequenced from one sample in a study of shared clonotypes between healthy human individuals. Repertoires were generated with immunoSEQ multiplex PCR, while TCRdb's copy carries only in-frame clones and drops some. This table holds approximately 840,000 clones, about 96% found once. CD45RO-negative CD8 cells positively selected for CCR7 made up the naive population, which excluded terminally differentiated effector memory CD45RA+ cells. The sequenced sample was naive CD8+ T cells sorted from blood. These TCRs come from a man aged 30-40 years in good health.

The chain combines TRBV27 with TRBJ1-1; D possibly corresponds to TRBD1 (5 bases). In germline, CDR1 is MNHEY, CDR2 SMNVEV (reference sequence). V was clipped by 6 bases and J by 8 bases, with 10 bases between them. The CDR3 consists of 11 residues. This CDR3 is CASRLGGEAFF. DNA for the CDR3: TGTGCCAGCAGGTTGGGGGGGGAAGCTTTCTTT.

This chain uses TRBV4-2 with TRBJ2-7, with unresolved D. Trimming pared 4 bases from V and 2 bases from J, leaving 12 bases between. From germline, CDR1 is LGHNA and CDR2 YNFKEQ. The CDR3 loop spans 14 amino acids. The CDR3 region is CASSPGVKAYEQYF. The CDR3 nucleotides are TGTGCCAGCAGCCCCGGAGTTAAAGCCTACGAGCAGTACTTC.

This clone showed up just once. This rearrangement joins TRBV4-1 to TRBJ2-1; D is ambiguous. Germline CDR1 is MGHRA and CDR2 is YSYEKL. Deletions cut 3 bases from V and 3 bases from J, with 9 bases between. The CDR3 consists of 14 residues. CDR3 sequence reads: CASSQGPGYNEQFF. The CDR3 region has the DNA TGCGCCAGCAGCCAGGGCCCGGGCTACAATGAGCAGTTCTTC.

The chain is built from TRBV5-1 and TRBJ2-2; D is unclear. With 5 bases removed from V and 2 bases from J, the gap between germline ends came to 7 bases. The CDR3 has 13 amino acids. In germline, CDR1 is SGHRS, CDR2 YFSETQ. The CDR3: CASRGGNTGELFF. The CDR3, as DNA: TGCGCCAGCAGGGGCGGTAACACCGGGGAGCTGTTTTTT.

The chain couples TRBV6-5 to TRBJ1-1; no definite D call. The CDR3 has 11 residues. In germline, CDR1 is MNHEY, CDR2 SVGAGI. V was cut by 8 bases and J by 1 base, with 5 bases left in between. This CDR3 is CASAGNTEAFF. CDR3 coding DNA: TGTGCCAGCGCAGGGAACACTGAAGCTTTCTTT.

This chain links TRBV13 with TRBJ2-5; 7 bases agree with TRBD1. The CDR3 sequence is 15 residues long. Germline CDR1 is PRHDT and CDR2 is FYEKMQ (reference sequence). V lost 0 bases, J lost 1 base, and 2 bases stayed unmatched. The CDR3 region has the DNA TGTGCCAGCAGCTTAGGCTGGGACAGCCAAGAGACCCAGTACTTC. Translated: CASSLGWDSQETQYF. The full variable domain, its missing parts supplied by reference TRBV13 and TRBJ2-5, is AAGVIQSPRHLIKEKRETATLKCYPIPRHDTVYWYQQGPGQDPQFLISFYEKMQSDKGSIPDRFSAQQFSDYHSELNMSSLELGDSALYFCASSLGWDSQETQYFGPGTRLLVL.

About this clone itself: Other DNA variants within this sample encode the same CDR3. The chain recombines TRBV6-5 with TRBJ2-7; D is undetermined. The V gene lost 0 bases and the J gene lost 2 bases, with 5 bases spanning the gap. Germline-derived CDR1 and CDR2 are MNHEY and SVGAGI. CDR3 length equals 13 residues. This CDR3 reads CASSYSDTYEQYF. The CDR3, as DNA: TGTGCCAGCAGTTACTCTGATACCTACGAGCAGTACTTC.

This chain's CDR3 is CASSLPSNTGELFF. The CDR3 DNA reads TGTGCCAGCAGTTTACCCTCGAACACCGGGGAGCTGTTTTTT. The V and J genes are TRBV27 and TRBJ2-2; D call uncertain. Germline lookup yields CDR1 MNHEY and CDR2 SMNVEV (reference sequence). V lost 2 bases, J lost 0 bases, and 4 bases lay in between. The CDR3 contains 14 residues.

V usage is TRBV6-1 and J usage is TRBJ1-2; D ambiguous. The CDR3 covers 15 residues. The V and J ends lost 4 bases and 4 bases respectively, with 16 bases between them. The germline gives CDR1 MNHNS, CDR2 SASEGT. The CDR3 DNA follows: TGTGCCAGCAGTGTGCCCCTGCCGCCCCCCTATGGCTACACCTTC. Encoded protein: CASSVPLPPPYGYTF.

The V gene is TRBV21-1, the J gene TRBJ2-5; the table names TRBD2, a call not compared with the DNA. TRBV21-1 is assigned pseudogene status. This CDR3 region has 17 residues. Written as DNA, the CDR3 is TGTGCCAGCAGCAAAGCTGAAGAATCGGTGACTCAAGAGACCCAGTACTTC. It codes for CASSKAEESVTQETQYF.

Turning to this clone: The sample carries other DNA sequences with the same CDR3. The chain combines TRBV28 with TRBJ1-5; D not resolved. The CDR3 has 11 residues. Germline V CDR1 and CDR2: MDHEN, SYDVKM. The V and J ends lost 3 bases and 7 bases respectively, with 4 bases between them. The CDR3 nucleotides are TGTGCCAGCAGTTTCCCCCAGCCCCAGCATTTT. Its protein product is CASSFPQPQHF. The variable domain in full, completed from reference TRBV28 and TRBJ1-5, reads DVKVTQSSRYLVKRTGEKVFLECVQDMDHENMFWYRQDPGLGLRLIYFSYDVKMKEKGDIPEGYSVSREKKERFSLILESASTNQTSMYLCASSFPQPQHFGDGTRLSIL.

About this clone itself: This sample also contains other DNA sequences that code for the same CDR3. V is TRBV9 and J is TRBJ2-3; D unresolved. Looked up from germline, CDR1 is SGDLS and CDR2 is YYNGEE. Trimming left V 3 bases short and J 5 bases short, with 7 bases between. The CDR3 covers 12 residues. CDR3: CASSDTRDTQYF. The CDR3 DNA reads TGTGCCAGCAGCGATACGAGAGATACGCAGTATTTT.

To note about this clone: The sample carries other DNA sequences with the same CDR3. The chain combines TRBV5-6 with TRBJ1-2; TRBD1 is a possible D gene (5 bases). The CDR3 sequence is 13 residues long. Germline lookup yields CDR1 SGHDT and CDR2 YYEEEE. Trimming took 0 bases from V and 6 from J, leaving 9 bases between them. CDR3 nucleotide sequence: TGTGCCAGCAGCTTGGGTCAGGGACATGGCTACACCTTC. It is translated as CASSLGQGHGYTF. Full variable domain (missing parts from reference TRBV5-6 and TRBJ1-2): DAGVTQSPTHLIKTRGQQVTLRCSPKSGHDTVSWYQQALGQGPQFIFQYYEEEERQRGNFPDRFSGHQFPNYSSELNVNALLLGDSALYLCASSLGQGHGYTFGSGTRLTVV.

The chain uses TRBV9 and TRBJ1-2; D unclear. The CDR3 totals 15 residues. Trimming pared 3 bases from V and 0 bases from J, leaving 12 bases between. In germline, CDR1 is SGDLS, CDR2 YYNGEE. CDR3 DNA sequence: TGTGCCAGCAGCGCCAGAAGCATAGCTAACTATGGCTACACCTTC. Its protein product is CASSARSIANYGYTF.

V gene TRBV27 combines with J gene TRBJ2-1; 11 bases agree with TRBD2. The CDR3 consists of 12 residues. V lost 7 bases to trimming and J lost 10 bases; unmatched junction nucleotides: 3. Per the germline V gene, CDR1 is MNHEY and CDR2 is SMNVEV (reference sequence). Here the CDR3 DNA reads TGTGCCAGCAAGGGACTAGCGGAGGAGCAGTTCTTC. Translation: CASKGLAEEQFF.

J is TRBJ2-1 and V is TRBV7-2, with D perhaps matching TRBD2 (5 bases). Trimming cost V 4 bases and J 9 bases, with 28 bases left between them. Per germline, CDR1 SGHTA and CDR2 FQGNSA. There are 18 residues in the CDR3. CDR3 amino acids: CASSYQDLGNIWESEQFF. The CDR3 DNA follows: TGTGCCAGCAGCTATCAAGACCTCGGGAATATCTGGGAGAGTGAGCAGTTCTTC.

The chain recombines TRBV9 with TRBJ1-2; tentative D call: TRBD1 (5 bases). The CDR3 totals 14 residues. V was shortened by 3 bases and J by 3 bases, with 12 bases between the two germline ends. Germline loops: CDR1 SGDLS, CDR2 YYNGEE. The chain's CDR3 is CASSADGGDYGYTF. The DNA of the CDR3 is TGTGCCAGCAGCGCTGACGGGGGAGACTATGGCTACACCTTC. Based on the CDR3 plus reference TRBV9 and TRBJ1-2, the full variable domain is DSGVTQTPKHLITATGQRVTLRCSPRSGDLSVYWYQQSLDQGLQFLIQYYNGEERAKGNILERFSAQQFPDLHSELNLSSLELGDSALYFCASSADGGDYGYTFGSGTRLTVV.

The rearrangement links TRBV7-9 to TRBJ1-5; a weak D match, TRBD1 (5 bases). Trimming cost V 4 bases and J 6 bases, with 13 bases left between them. The CDR3 has 14 residues. Per the germline V gene, CDR1 is SEHNR and CDR2 is FQNEAQ (reference sequence). CDR3 nucleotides: TGTGCCAGCAGCTCGGGGGGGACCCGTCAGCCCCAGCATTTT. This codes for CASSSGGTRQPQHF.

The V and J genes are TRBV20-1 and TRBJ2-2, with unresolved D. Germline CDR1 is DFQATT and CDR2 is SNEGSKA (reference sequence). Trimming cost V 0 bases and J 8 bases, with 4 bases left between them. The CDR3 is made up of 11 amino acids. The CDR3: CSARDRGELFF. CDR3 nucleotides: TGCAGTGCTAGAGATAGGGGGGAGCTGTTTTTT.

The genes are TRBV10-3 and TRBJ2-1; 10 nucleotides match TRBD2. Looked up from germline, CDR1 is ENHRY and CDR2 is SYGVKD. Trimming removed 3 bases from V and 2 bases from J; junction bases left unmatched: 4. The CDR3 sequence is 16 residues long. The CDR3 is CAISELLAGAYNEQFF. CDR3 nucleotides: TGTGCCATCAGTGAATTGCTAGCGGGGGCCTACAATGAGCAGTTCTTC.

This chain connects TRBV10-1 to TRBJ2-7; the D call may be TRBD1 or TRBD2 (6 bases each). Germline-derived CDR1 and CDR2 are WNHNN and SYGVQD (reference sequence). V lost 3 bases to trimming and J lost 6 bases, with 15 bases between them. CDR3 length: 14 residues. The CDR3 DNA reads as TGCGCCAGCAGTGATAAAGGCAGGGGAGGCGAGCAGTACTTC. This encodes CASSDKGRGGEQYF.

This clone was picked up one time. CDR3 sequence: CASSLGLDRVNYGYTF. The DNA of the CDR3 is TGTGCCAGCAGCTTAGGCCTGGACAGGGTTAACTATGGCTACACCTTC. This chain links TRBV7-9 with TRBJ1-2; 8 bases are shared with TRBD1. CDR1 SEHNR and CDR2 FQNEAQ come from the germline V gene (reference sequence). J was trimmed by 1 base and V by 1 base; bases with no gene match: 5. The CDR3 has 16 residues.

V gene TRBV7-9 combines with J gene TRBJ2-1; D is undetermined. Trimming shortened V by 1 base and J by 0 bases, and 7 bases separated the two germline ends. From germline, CDR1 is SEHNR and CDR2 FQNEAQ (reference sequence). The CDR3 has 15 amino acids. For the CDR3, the DNA is TGTGCCAGCAGCTTAGGGGTGAGCTCCTACAATGAGCAGTTCTTC. Its translation is CASSLGVSSYNEQFF.